The present T cell receptor beta chain was sequenced within a study of CD4 T cells in relation to SARS-CoV-2 and coronaviruses. Study-wide results and limits: About 65% of donors had memory CD4+ clonotypes crossrecognizing SARS-CoV-2 and common cold coronavirus spike.

Points on this clone: The antigen is undetermined.

Clones were sequenced by immunoSEQ multiplex PCR, and TCRdb holds only the in-frame ones, with some missing. The table lists about 31,000 clones, more than 60% of them singletons. CD4 enrichment then naive enrichment separated naive from memory CD4+ cells. For 10 days, 10^5 sorted CD4+ cells grew with T cell-depleted PBMCs and CEF. The ends were cut back, 3 bases at V and 0 bases at J, with 7 bases in the middle. Looked up from germline, CDR1 is SGHRS and CDR2 is YFSETQ. This CDR3 is 13 amino acids long. The sequenced sample consisted of memory CD4+ T cells from PBMCs, cultured in vitro. The receptor comes from an adult with COVID-19. The gene calls are TRBV5-1 and TRBJ2-7; TRBD2 is a possible D gene (6 bases). Written as DNA, the CDR3 is TGCGCCAGCAGCTCGGGAGCCTCCTACGAGCAGTACTTC. It is translated as CASSSGASYEQYF.